The entry that follows covers one T cell receptor beta chain sequence. Its antigen is not identified. TCRdb keeps only in-frame clones here, not all; method: immunoSEQ multiplex PCR. The sample yields 160,000 or so clones, roughly 90% seen once. These data come from a study of T cell responses to AZD1222 COVID-19 vaccine. The germline V gene encodes CDR1 GTSNPN and CDR2 SVGIG (reference sequence). This CDR3 has 11 amino acids. With 7 bases removed from V and 8 bases from J, the gap between germline ends came to 14 bases. Study-wide findings and caveats: Donors skewed white British and female; clonal diversity was possibly underestimated. The CD4 TCRs associated with vaccination extended across spike and predominated at 160-218 and 743-854. The reported proportion of spike-specific TCRs targeting unmutated variant regions was nearly half. Spike-specific TCR breadth and depth went up after people got two AZD1222 doses.

Sequencing was performed on peripheral blood, taken on day 0 of AZD1222 vaccination. The chain uses TRBV30 and TRBJ1-2; tentatively, D is TRBD1 (6 bases). This receptor was obtained from an adult in good health. The CDR3 is CASTGGDGYTF. The DNA for the CDR3 is TGTGCCTCGACGGGGGGCGACGGCTACACCTTC.